One sample yielded the 24 T cell receptor beta chains listed below, sequenced in a study of cytomegalovirus exposure and HLA in healthy donors. PCR was performed using 60 Vbeta and 13 Jbeta primers. Clones were read by immunoSEQ multiplex PCR, and TCRdb kept only the in-frame ones, dropping some. The sample lists 29,000 or so clones, about three fifths seen once, with around 40% in the top ten. Material: PBMCs. Source of these receptors: a male donor in good health and CMV-seropositive.

The gene calls are TRBV2 and TRBJ1-1; D is possibly TRBD1 (5 bases). CDR3 length: 12 residues. The V gene's germline CDR1 is SNHLY and CDR2 FYNNEI. V was cut by 8 bases and J by 4 bases, with 11 bases left in between. This chain's CDR3 is CASAGPSTEAFF. Written as DNA, the CDR3 is TGTGCCAGCGCGGGGCCGTCCACTGAAGCTTTCTTT. Drawing the rest from reference TRBV2 and TRBJ1-1, the complete variable domain is EPEVTQTPSHQVTQMGQEVILRCVPISNHLYFYWYRQILGQKVEFLVSFYNNEISEKSEIFDDQFSVERPDGSNFTLKIRSTKLEDSAMYFCASAGPSTEAFFGQGTRLTVV.

On this clone: The junction shows a germline mismatch at one end, possibly a read error. V gene TRBV6-1 combines with J gene TRBJ1-3; D unclear. This CDR3 is 15 amino acids long. The V gene's germline CDR1 is MNHNS and CDR2 SASEGT. The CDR3 spells CASGDKRGSGNTIYF. For the CDR3, the DNA is TGTGCCAGCGGTGATAAAAGAGGCTCTGGAAACACCATATATTTT.

The chain combines TRBV2 with TRBJ1-2; D is ambiguous. CDR1 is SNHLY and CDR2 is FYNNEI in the germline V gene. The CDR3 spans 13 residues. The ends were cut back, 5 bases at V and 2 bases at J, with 9 bases in the middle. CDR3 sequence reads: CASSKTGNYGYTF. The CDR3 nucleotides are TGTGCCAGCAGTAAGACTGGGAACTATGGCTACACCTTC.

This sequence joins TRBV25-1 and TRBJ1-1; unclear D gene. This CDR3 is 15 amino acids long. Germline-derived CDR1 and CDR2 are MGHDK and SYGVNS. Trimming left V 0 bases short and J 2 bases short, with 10 bases between. Here the CDR3 DNA reads TGTGCCAGCAGTGAATATATCGCAGGCAACACTGAAGCTTTCTTT. As protein: CASSEYIAGNTEAFF.

This clone has just a few counts. The chain carries TRBV12-5 and TRBJ1-5; a weak D match, TRBD1 (6 bases). The germline V gene has CDR1 LGHNT and CDR2 FRNRAP. The V and J ends lost 1 base and 1 base respectively, with 8 bases between them. This CDR3 spans 15 amino acids. The CDR3 is CASGLEDRSNQPQHF. In DNA, the CDR3 is TGTGCTAGTGGTTTGGAAGACAGGAGCAATCAGCCCCAGCATTTT.

The chain carries TRBV9 and TRBJ1-1, with D perhaps matching TRBD1 (6 bases). The ends were cut back, 9 bases at V and 1 base at J, with 13 bases in the middle. This CDR3 has 13 residues. Germline CDR1 reads SGDLS; CDR2 reads YYNGEE. This chain's CDR3 is CATSRGGNTEAFF. For the CDR3, the DNA is TGTGCCACTTCGAGGGGGGGGAACACTGAAGCTTTCTTT.

This clone has only a few counts. V and J are TRBV7-9 and TRBJ1-6; D gene ambiguous. Germline V gene lookup returns CDR1 SEHNR and CDR2 FQNEAQ (reference sequence). The CDR3 spans 14 residues. Trimming cost V 2 bases and J 9 bases, with 11 bases left between them. CDR3: CASSLKLTGSPLHF. The CDR3 DNA reads as TGTGCCAGCAGCTTAAAACTGACGGGTTCACCCCTCCACTTT.

This clone was detected only a few times. V and J are TRBV4-2 and TRBJ2-5, with a possible D match to TRBD1 (5 bases). V gave up 6 bases and J gave up 5 bases, with 28 bases separating them. CDR3 length: 18 residues. Germline values: CDR1 LGHNA, CDR2 YNFKEQ. The CDR3 loop is CASRKLDGSREGQETQYF. The DNA for the CDR3 is TGTGCCAGCAGAAAATTGGACGGTAGCAGGGAAGGGCAGGAGACCCAGTACTTC.

The rearrangement links TRBV29-1 to TRBJ1-1; 9 bases line up with TRBD1. The CDR3 has 12 residues. Germline V lookup: CDR1 SQVTM, CDR2 ANQGSEA. Trimming at V came to 7 bases and at J to 6 bases, leaving 6 bases not matched to a gene. This CDR3 is CSAARDRAEAFF. The DNA for the CDR3 is TGCAGCGCCGCCCGGGACAGGGCTGAAGCTTTCTTT.

The gene calls are TRBV30 and TRBJ2-5, with no clear D. The CDR3 contains 13 residues. Germline CDR1 is GTSNPN and CDR2 is SVGIG (reference sequence). The ends were cut back, 0 bases at V and 0 bases at J, with 5 bases in the middle. The CDR3 loop is CAWSVSDQETQYF. As DNA, the CDR3 is TGTGCCTGGAGTGTGTCGGACCAAGAGACCCAGTACTTC.

This clone was observed a handful of times. The chain employs TRBV7-9 and TRBJ2-5, with 8 positions matching TRBD2. The CDR3 runs to 18 residues. In germline, CDR1 is SEHNR, CDR2 FQNEAQ (reference sequence). Germline trimming cut 5 bases from V and 1 base from J; bases unmatched to any gene: 15. The CDR3 region is CASSPSGQALKPQETQYF. The CDR3, as DNA: TGTGCCAGCAGCCCTAGCGGGCAGGCCTTGAAGCCCCAAGAGACCCAGTACTTC.

The CDR3 reads CASGGGLGGVGEAFF. CDR3 sequence (DNA): TGTGCCAGCGGGGGGGGCCTGGGGGGCGTCGGTGAAGCTTTCTTT. The genes are TRBV6-1 and TRBJ1-1; D may be TRBD1 (6 bases). Germline CDR1 reads MNHNS; CDR2 reads SASEGT. There are 15 residues in the CDR3. V was pared by 8 bases and J by 7 bases, with 23 bases between.

This clone occurred a few times. The chain combines TRBV9 with TRBJ1-1; no firm D call. V lost 5 bases, J lost 1 base, and 15 bases lay in between. The CDR3 is 15 amino acids. Germline lookup yields CDR1 SGDLS and CDR2 YYNGEE. Here the CDR3 reads CASSHLSGANTEAFF. The CDR3 DNA sequence: TGTGCCAGCAGTCATCTCTCGGGAGCGAACACTGAAGCTTTCTTT.

This clone showed up just a few times. This chain connects TRBV30 to TRBJ2-3; weak D call: TRBD2 (6 bases). Germline V gene data show CDR1 as GTSNPN and CDR2 as SVGIG (reference sequence). V was pared by 3 bases and J by 6 bases, with 19 bases between. The CDR3 loop spans 15 amino acids. CDR3 amino acids: CAWRAAGREVDTQYF. As DNA, the CDR3 is TGTGCCTGGAGGGCAGCGGGTAGAGAAGTGGATACGCAGTATTTT.

V usage is TRBV5-1 and J usage is TRBJ2-5; possible D gene TRBD2, 5 bases. Per germline, CDR1 SGHRS and CDR2 YFSETQ. The CDR3 has 16 amino acids. The V end was cut by 6 bases, the J end by 4 bases, with 22 bases between. The CDR3 sequence: CASKETRASLSETQYF. CDR3 coding DNA: TGCGCCAGCAAGGAGACGCGGGCCAGCTTATCAGAGACCCAGTACTTC.

J is TRBJ2-7 and V is TRBV6-1; D gene ambiguous. With 2 bases removed from V and 2 bases from J, the gap between germline ends came to 13 bases. The CDR3 totals 15 residues. The germline gives CDR1 MNHNS, CDR2 SASEGT. Here the CDR3 reads CASSELPEPTYEQYF. Here the CDR3 DNA reads TGTGCCAGCAGTGAATTGCCCGAGCCGACCTACGAGCAGTACTTC.

The chain recombines TRBV6-4 with TRBJ2-2, with D perhaps matching TRBD2 (5 bases). This CDR3 has 14 residues. Germline values: CDR1 MRHNA, CDR2 SNTAGT. Trimming took off 4 bases at V and 4 bases at J, with 10 bases between the two ends. CDR3 bases: TGTGCCAGCAGTGTCGGGGTAGGCACCGGGGAGCTGTTTTTT. Protein: CASSVGVGTGELFF.

The V call is TRBV2, the J call TRBJ2-1; D perhaps matches TRBD1 (6 bases). V was cut by 3 bases and J by 6 bases, with 12 bases left in between. Germline-derived CDR1 and CDR2 are SNHLY and FYNNEI. CDR3 length equals 14 residues. CDR3 amino acids: CASSDNRAVNEQFF. The CDR3 nucleotides read TGTGCCAGCAGTGATAACAGGGCAGTCAATGAGCAGTTCTTC.

This clone is medium-sized by share. The chain carries TRBV6-5 and TRBJ2-5; D might be TRBD2 (5 bases). This CDR3 spans 16 amino acids. V lost 0 bases and J 4 bases, leaving 15 bases between the germline ends. Germline lookup yields CDR1 MNHEY and CDR2 SVGAGI. The CDR3 spells CASSYSAGGSTETQYF. In DNA form, the CDR3 reads TGTGCCAGCAGTTACTCGGCGGGCGGGTCAACAGAGACCCAGTACTTC.

J is TRBJ1-1 and V is TRBV5-1; D not certain. V dropped 4 bases and J dropped 3 bases, with 19 bases sitting between them. Germline V gene sequence: CDR1 SGHRS, CDR2 YFSETQ. The CDR3 is made up of 16 amino acids. The CDR3 nucleotides are TGCGCCAGCAGCCCCCTGGGGAGGCCTGGGGACACTGAAGCTTTCTTT. Encoded protein: CASSPLGRPGDTEAFF.

The chain recombines TRBV7-2 with TRBJ2-3; 8 bases are shared with TRBD2. This CDR3 spans 16 amino acids. Germline trimming cut 5 bases from V and 0 bases from J; bases unmatched to any gene: 7. The germline gives CDR1 SGHTA, CDR2 FQGNSA. CDR3 loop: CASSRTSGTSTDTQYF. The CDR3 nucleotides are TGTGCCAGCAGCCGTACTAGCGGTACTAGCACAGATACGCAGTATTTT.

The chain has TRBV7-9 and TRBJ1-2, with TRBD1 matching over 9 bases. The CDR3 has 15 amino acids. The germline gives CDR1 SEHNR, CDR2 FQNEAQ (reference sequence). Trimming at V came to 1 base and at J to 3 bases, leaving 3 bases not matched to a gene. The CDR3 protein is CASSLGTGVYYGYTF. As DNA, the CDR3 is TGTGCCAGCAGCTTAGGGACAGGGGTATACTATGGCTACACCTTC. The whole variable domain, filled in from reference TRBV7-9 and TRBJ1-2, reads DTGVSQNPRHKITKRGQNVTFRCDPISEHNRLYWYRQTLGQGPEFLTYFQNEAQLEKSRLLSDRFSAERPKGSFSTLEIQRTEQGDSAMYLCASSLGTGVYYGYTFGSGTRLTVV.

This chain links TRBV30 with TRBJ1-4; a possible D gene is TRBD1 (5 bases). Trimming shortened V by 0 bases and J by 5 bases, and 16 bases separated the two germline ends. This CDR3 comprises 16 residues. Germline-derived CDR1 and CDR2 are GTSNPN and SVGIG (reference sequence). As DNA, the CDR3 is TGTGCCTGGAGTGTACGCTCGACAGTGGAAAATGAAAAACTGTTTTTT. Translated: CAWSVRSTVENEKLFF. Full variable domain (missing parts from reference TRBV30 and TRBJ1-4): SQTIHQWPATLVQPVGSPLSLECTVEGTSNPNLYWYRQAAGRGLQLLFYSVGIGQISSEVPQNLSASRPQDRQFILSSKKLLLSDSGFYLCAWSVRSTVENEKLFFGSGTQLSVL.

The rearrangement uses TRBV21-1 and TRBJ2-3; TRBD1, as called in the table, went unchecked against the DNA. TRBV21-1 is noted as a pseudogene. This CDR3 contains 16 residues. The CDR3 sequence is CASRQKAGGDTDTQYF. In DNA, the CDR3 is TGTGCCAGCAGGCAAAAGGCAGGGGGCGACACAGATACGCAGTATTTT.